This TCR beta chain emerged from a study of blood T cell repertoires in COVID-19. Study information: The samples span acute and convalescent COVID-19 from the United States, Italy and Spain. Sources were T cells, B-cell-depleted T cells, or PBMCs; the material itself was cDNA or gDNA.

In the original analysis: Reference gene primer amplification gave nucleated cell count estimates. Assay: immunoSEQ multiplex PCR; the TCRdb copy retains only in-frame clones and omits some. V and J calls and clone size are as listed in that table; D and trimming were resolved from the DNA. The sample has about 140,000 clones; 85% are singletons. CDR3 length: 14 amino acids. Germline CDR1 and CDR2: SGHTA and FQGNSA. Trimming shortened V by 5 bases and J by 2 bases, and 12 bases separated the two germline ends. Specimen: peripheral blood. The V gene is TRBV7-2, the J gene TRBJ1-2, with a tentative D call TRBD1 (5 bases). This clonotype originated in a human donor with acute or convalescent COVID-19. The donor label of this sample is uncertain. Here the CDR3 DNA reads TGTGCCAGCAGCGCCGCGGCAGGGAACTATGGCTACACCTTC. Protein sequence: CASSAAAGNYGYTF.